Listed here are 16 T cell receptor beta chains from one sample, sequenced in a study of shared clonotypes between healthy human individuals. Assay used: immunoSEQ multiplex PCR; TCRdb lists only in-frame clones, some missing. In the table there are fewer than 600,000 clones, more than 65% of which are singletons. The sequenced sample was PBMCs. The receptors here all came from a woman between 40 and 55 years old in good health. Some clones in this sample may be carry-over from other donors' samples.

This CDR3 reads CAPSSSKTGDRETQYF. CDR3 in DNA: TGTGCCCCCAGTTCGTCCAAAACAGGGGATAGGGAGACCCAGTACTTC. This rearrangement joins TRBV25-1 to TRBJ2-5; 7 positions agree with TRBD1. After removal of 11 bases from V and 5 bases from J, the junction contained 20 bases not matched to a gene. CDR1 is MGHDK and CDR2 is SYGVNS in the germline V gene. The CDR3 runs to 16 residues.

V is TRBV9 and J is TRBJ2-7; D gene unclear. V was shortened by 1 base and J by 2 bases, with 4 bases between the two germline ends. Germline-derived CDR1 and CDR2 are SGDLS and YYNGEE. The CDR3 runs to 12 residues. The CDR3 nucleotides are TGTGCCAGCAGCGTAAATCCCTACGAGCAGTACTTC. Protein: CASSVNPYEQYF.

This clone was counted a few times. J is TRBJ2-2 and V is TRBV27, with 7 bases identical to TRBD1. CDR3 length equals 15 residues. The germline V gene encodes CDR1 MNHEY and CDR2 SMNVEV (reference sequence). With V trimmed by 2 bases and J by 6 bases, 6 bases remained unmatched. The CDR3: CASSLNLGTAGELFF. The CDR3 DNA follows: TGTGCCAGCAGTTTAAATCTCGGGACAGCCGGGGAGCTGTTTTTT.

The V call is TRBV6-5, the J call TRBJ1-1; possible D gene TRBD1, 5 bases. This CDR3 has 14 residues. Germline assignment: CDR1 MNHEY and CDR2 SVGAGI. Trimming pared 4 bases from V and 6 bases from J, leaving 15 bases between. The CDR3 sequence is CASSSAGIRPEAFF. In DNA, the CDR3 is TGTGCCAGCAGTTCGGCAGGGATCCGCCCTGAAGCTTTCTTT.

This clone came up a few times. The chain uses TRBV27 and TRBJ1-1; 7 bases fit TRBD1. Trimming cost V 5 bases and J 4 bases; bases outside gene matches: 7. The CDR3 is made up of 14 amino acids. Germline CDR1 reads MNHEY; CDR2 reads SMNVEV (reference sequence). The CDR3 region has the DNA TGTGCCAGCAGTCCACAGACAGGGTCCACTGAAGCTTTCTTT. It is translated as CASSPQTGSTEAFF.

This clone turned up a few times. The chain has TRBV5-1 and TRBJ2-6; possibly TRBD1 for D (5 bases). V shed 4 bases and J shed 1 base, with 9 bases lying between them. Germline V CDR1 and CDR2: SGHRS, YFSETQ. CDR3 length equals 15 residues. Here the CDR3 DNA reads TGCGCCAGCAGCCTCAGGGAATCTGGGGCCAACGTCCTGACTTTC. Encoded protein: CASSLRESGANVLTF.

The chain uses TRBV5-6 and TRBJ1-2; 7 bases agree with TRBD1. This CDR3 is 13 amino acids long. Germline-derived CDR1 and CDR2 are SGHDT and YYEEEE. With 5 bases clipped from V and 4 bases from J, the junction kept 5 bases outside the gene matches. The CDR3 nucleotides read TGTGCCAGCAGGCCGGGACAGTTCTATGGCTACACCTTC. It is translated as CASRPGQFYGYTF.

The chain's CDR3 is CASSPSGKGRNTEAFF. The CDR3 DNA sequence: TGCGCCAGCAGCCCCTCTGGGAAGGGAAGGAACACTGAAGCTTTCTTT. J is TRBJ1-1 and V is TRBV4-3; D remains unclear. Per germline, CDR1 LGHNA and CDR2 YSLEER. V lost 4 bases and J 1 base, leaving 16 bases between the germline ends. The CDR3 has 16 residues.

This clone was observed a handful of times. Within the sample, other DNA sequences also encode this same CDR3. The J gene is TRBJ2-7, the V gene TRBV5-6, with 8 bases fitting TRBD2. The V gene end was trimmed by 3 bases and the J gene end by 2 bases; junction bases not matched to a gene: 4. The germline CDR1 and CDR2 sequences are SGHDT and YYEEEE. CDR3 size: 14 residues. CDR3 in DNA: TGTGCCAGCAGCTCCCCGGGACTAGCCTACGAGCAGTACTTC. The encoded protein is CASSSPGLAYEQYF. The full variable domain, its missing parts supplied by reference TRBV5-6 and TRBJ2-7, is DAGVTQSPTHLIKTRGQQVTLRCSPKSGHDTVSWYQQALGQGPQFIFQYYEEEERQRGNFPDRFSGHQFPNYSSELNVNALLLGDSALYLCASSSPGLAYEQYFGPGTRLTVT.

The CDR3: CASSPVLVGRGAGNTIYF. DNA of the CDR3: TGCGCCAGCAGCCCAGTCCTGGTAGGCCGGGGGGCTGGAAACACCATATATTTT. The V call is TRBV4-3, the J call TRBJ1-3, with D maybe TRBD1 (5 bases). CDR1 is LGHNA and CDR2 is YSLEER in the germline V gene. The CDR3 is 18 amino acids. V lost 4 bases to trimming and J lost 2 bases, with 21 bases between them.

The chain couples TRBV7-6 to TRBJ2-1, with D unresolved. V gave up 5 bases and J gave up 6 bases, with 8 bases separating them. Germline values: CDR1 SGHVS, CDR2 FNYEAQ. This CDR3 is 12 amino acids long. DNA of the CDR3: TGTGCCAGCAGCCCCATAAGCAATGAGCAGTTCTTC. Residues: CASSPISNEQFF.

The rearrangement uses TRBV13 and TRBJ2-6, with D unresolved. V dropped 8 bases and J dropped 0 bases, with 5 bases sitting between them. The germline gives CDR1 PRHDT, CDR2 FYEKMQ (reference sequence). The CDR3 sequence is 13 residues long. CDR3 in DNA: TGTGCCAGCCGGAACTCTGGGGCCAACGTCCTGACTTTC. Protein: CASRNSGANVLTF.

The CDR3 reads CAISEWTSGSNEQFF. The CDR3 nucleotides are TGTGCCATCAGTGAGTGGACTAGCGGGAGCAATGAGCAGTTCTTC. The chain employs TRBV10-3 and TRBJ2-1; TRBD2 matches at 13 bases. V lost 1 base to trimming and J lost 6 bases; unmatched junction nucleotides: 0. CDR3 length: 15 residues. From germline, CDR1 is ENHRY and CDR2 SYGVKD.

The J gene is TRBJ2-3, the V gene TRBV6-5; D is possibly TRBD2 (6 bases). The CDR3 spans 13 residues. CDR1 MNHEY and CDR2 SVGAGI come from the germline V gene. V lost 7 bases, J lost 1 base, and 9 bases lay in between. CDR3 in amino acids: CASISSGTDTQYF. CDR3 DNA: TGTGCCAGCATATCTAGCGGCACAGATACGCAGTATTTT.

V gene TRBV11-2 combines with J gene TRBJ2-3; TRBD2 aligns across 9 bases. The CDR3 loop spans 14 amino acids. V trimming: 5 bases; J trimming: 6 bases; junction bases outside the gene matches: 6. Germline-derived CDR1 and CDR2 are SGHAT and FQNNGV. CDR3 loop: CASSLGLAGDTQYF. Written as DNA, the CDR3 is TGTGCCAGCAGCCTGGGACTAGCTGGGGATACGCAGTATTTT.

For this clone: The same CDR3 also results from other DNA sequences found in this sample. The chain employs TRBV5-1 and TRBJ2-7; D not certain. CDR3 length: 14 amino acids. Looked up from germline, CDR1 is SGHRS and CDR2 is YFSETQ. The V end was cut by 0 bases, the J end by 1 base, with 8 bases between. CDR3 amino acids: CASSLVAGSYEQYF. The CDR3 region has the DNA TGCGCCAGCAGCTTGGTGGCCGGTTCCTACGAGCAGTACTTC.